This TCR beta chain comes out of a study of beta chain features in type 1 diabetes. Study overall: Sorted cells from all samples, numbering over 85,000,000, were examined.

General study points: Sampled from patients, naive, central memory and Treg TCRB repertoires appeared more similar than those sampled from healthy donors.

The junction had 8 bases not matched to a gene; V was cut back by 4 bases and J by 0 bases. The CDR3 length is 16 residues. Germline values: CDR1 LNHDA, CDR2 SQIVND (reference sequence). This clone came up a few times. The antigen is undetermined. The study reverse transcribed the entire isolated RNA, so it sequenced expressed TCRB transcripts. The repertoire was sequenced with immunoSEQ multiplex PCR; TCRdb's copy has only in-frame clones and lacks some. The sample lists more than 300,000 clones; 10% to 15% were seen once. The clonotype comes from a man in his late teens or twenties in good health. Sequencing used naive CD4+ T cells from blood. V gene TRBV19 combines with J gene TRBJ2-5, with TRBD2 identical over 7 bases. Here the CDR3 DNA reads TGTGCCAGTAGTACGACCCTGCGGGGGTACCAAGAGACCCAGTACTTC. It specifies CASSTTLRGYQETQYF.